This is a list of T cell receptor beta chains from one sample in a study of sequential checkpoint blockade in melanoma. Only in-frame clones appear in the TCRdb table, and some are missing; sequencing was by immunoSEQ multiplex PCR. This sample has approximately 5,500 clones; around 39% occur once, and the top ten carry roughly 8.7%. Specimen: tumor tissue (inferred from file names), collected from a patient given nivolumab and ipilimumab in sequence. These receptors originate from a human donor with melanoma. CDR3s include the opening cysteine and the closing phenylalanine or tryptophan. The order of the fields is V gene, clone size, D gene, J gene, CDR3 DNA, CDR3 protein. D genes are given only for firm matches. Not every row has a clone size; where given, it reads once, few, many or a size class.

V gene: TRBV4-1
clone size: few
D gene: TRBD2
J gene: TRBJ2-4
CDR3 DNA: TGCGCCAGCAGCCAAGATATCACTAGCGAAGCCAAAAACATTCAGTACTTC
CDR3 protein: CASSQDITSEAKNIQYF

V gene: TRBV30
clone size: -
D gene: TRBD2
J gene: TRBJ2-1
CDR3 DNA: TGTGCCTGGCTAGCGGGAGGGTACAATGAGCAGTTCTTC
CDR3 protein: CAWLAGGYNEQFF

V gene: TRBV6-8
clone size: few
D gene: -
J gene: TRBJ2-5
CDR3 DNA: TGTGCCAGCAGTTTAAGTAGCGTACAAGAGACCCAGTACTTC
CDR3 protein: CASSLSSVQETQYF

V gene: TRBV9
clone size: -
D gene: TRBD1
J gene: TRBJ1-1
CDR3 DNA: TGTGCCAGCAGCGCCACAAGGGGAGAGGGGGCGATGAACACTGAAGCTTTCTTT
CDR3 protein: CASSATRGEGAMNTEAFF

V gene: TRBV1
clone size: -
D gene: -
J gene: TRBJ2-1
CDR3 DNA: TGCGCCAGCAGCCAAGATTTCATGAGACGCTCCCACAATGAGCAGTTCTTC
CDR3 protein: CASSQDFMRRSHNEQFF

V gene: TRBV6-8
clone size: medium-sized
D gene: TRBD1
J gene: TRBJ2-2
CDR3 DNA: TGTGCCAGCAGTGACTCGACAGGGTCCCCCGGAGAGCTGTTTTTT
CDR3 protein: CASSDSTGSPGELFF

V gene: TRBV7-2
clone size: few
D gene: TRBD1
J gene: TRBJ1-4
CDR3 DNA: TGTGCCAGCAGCACCAACAGGGGGCTGAGTGAAAAACTGTTTTTT
CDR3 protein: CASSTNRGLSEKLFF

V gene: TRBV12-5
clone size: -
D gene: -
J gene: TRBJ2-3
CDR3 DNA: TGTGCCAGCTTACGGAGCACAGATACGCAGTATTTT
CDR3 protein: CASLRSTDTQYF

V gene: TRBV28
clone size: -
D gene: TRBD2
J gene: TRBJ2-1
CDR3 DNA: TGTGCCAGCAGACCCAGTCTAGCGGGAATTGAGCAGTTCTTC
CDR3 protein: CASRPSLAGIEQFF

V gene: TRBV30
clone size: few
D gene: TRBD2
J gene: TRBJ2-1
CDR3 DNA: TGTGCCTGGAGTTTACTAGCGGGAGGAGAGGGGTCCTACAATGAGCAGTTCTTC
CDR3 protein: CAWSLLAGGEGSYNEQFF

V gene: TRBV18
clone size: -
D gene: TRBD1
J gene: TRBJ2-1
CDR3 DNA: TGTGCCAGCTCACCGGGGACAGGGTCCTACAATGAGCAGTTCTTC
CDR3 protein: CASSPGTGSYNEQFF

V gene: TRBV18
clone size: -
D gene: -
J gene: TRBJ1-1
CDR3 DNA: TGTGCCAGCTCACCCAACAGGGTAACCGGGGACACTGAAGCTTTCTTT
CDR3 protein: CASSPNRVTGDTEAFF

V gene: TRBV10-3
clone size: -
D gene: TRBD1
J gene: TRBJ1-3
CDR3 DNA: TGTGCCATCAGTGAGCCCTGGACAGGGTTATTTGGAAACACCATATATTTT
CDR3 protein: CAISEPWTGLFGNTIYF

V gene: TRBV5-1
clone size: few
D gene: TRBD1
J gene: TRBJ1-1
CDR3 DNA: TGCGCCAGCAGCTTGGTACAGGGGGCGCAGAACACTGAAGCTTTCTTT
CDR3 protein: CASSLVQGAQNTEAFF

V gene: TRBV29-1
clone size: -
D gene: TRBD1
J gene: TRBJ1-1
CDR3 DNA: TGCAGCGCCCCGGGACAGGGCCCTGAAGCTTTCTTT
CDR3 protein: CSAPGQGPEAFF

V gene: TRBV30
clone size: -
D gene: TRBD2
J gene: TRBJ2-7
CDR3 DNA: TGTGCCTGGAGTGCAGGGAGGGGCCCATCCTACGAGCAGTACTTC
CDR3 protein: CAWSAGRGPSYEQYF

V gene: TRBV28
clone size: -
D gene: -
J gene: TRBJ1-2
CDR3 DNA: TGTGCCAGCAGGGATTCACAGGACTATGGCTACACCTTC
CDR3 protein: CASRDSQDYGYTF

V gene: TRBV30
clone size: few
D gene: -
J gene: TRBJ2-7
CDR3 DNA: TGTGCCTGGAGCATGGACCGTACCTACGAGCAGTACTTC
CDR3 protein: CAWSMDRTYEQYF

V gene: TRBV18
clone size: -
D gene: -
J gene: TRBJ2-2
CDR3 DNA: TGTGCCAGCTCAACCGGGACGAACACCGGGGAGCTGTTTTTT
CDR3 protein: CASSTGTNTGELFF

V gene: TRBV12-5
clone size: -
D gene: -
J gene: TRBJ2-2
CDR3 DNA: TGTGCCAGCACCCCTACAGGGTATCCCGGGGAGCTGTTTTTT
CDR3 protein: CASTPTGYPGELFF

V gene: TRBV6-8
clone size: few
D gene: -
J gene: TRBJ2-5
CDR3 DNA: TGTGCCAGCATAAAGGGTCTTCAAGAGACCCAGTACTTC
CDR3 protein: CASIKGLQETQYF

V gene: TRBV11-3
clone size: -
D gene: -
J gene: TRBJ2-7
CDR3 DNA: TGTGCCAGCAGCTCGTATGGGGGGCCCTCCTACGAGCAGTACTTC
CDR3 protein: CASSSYGGPSYEQYF

V gene: TRBV19
clone size: once
D gene: -
J gene: TRBJ2-1
CDR3 DNA: TGTGCCAGTAGTAGTCCCTGGTCCAATGAGCAGTTCTTC
CDR3 protein: CASSSPWSNEQFF

V gene: TRBV30
clone size: few
D gene: TRBD1
J gene: TRBJ1-1
CDR3 DNA: TGTGCCTGGAGTGCCCGGGACAGGGTGGCTGGGGCTGAAGCTTTCTTT
CDR3 protein: CAWSARDRVAGAEAFF

V gene: TRBV9
clone size: few
D gene: -
J gene: TRBJ1-3
CDR3 DNA: TGTGCCAGCAGCCCAGGCTGGACAGTCTCTGGAAACACCATATATTTT
CDR3 protein: CASSPGWTVSGNTIYF

V gene: TRBV11-3
clone size: few
D gene: TRBD1
J gene: TRBJ1-4
CDR3 DNA: TGTGCCAGCAGCTCAGAAACCGGGACAGGGCGTGAAAAACTGTTTTTT
CDR3 protein: CASSSETGTGREKLFF

V gene: TRBV4-1
clone size: few
D gene: TRBD2
J gene: TRBJ2-2
CDR3 DNA: TGCGCCAGCGGAGCGGGAGTTACCGGGGAGCTGTTTTTT
CDR3 protein: CASGAGVTGELFF

V gene: TRBV6-1
clone size: -
D gene: TRBD1
J gene: TRBJ2-7
CDR3 DNA: TGTGCCAGCAGTGAAGAGGACAGGTCCTACGAGCAGTACTTC
CDR3 protein: CASSEEDRSYEQYF

V gene: TRBV18
clone size: -
D gene: -
J gene: TRBJ1-5
CDR3 DNA: TGTGCCAGCTCAGAGACTTTATCAGGGGCGGGCAATCAGCCCCAGCATTTT
CDR3 protein: CASSETLSGAGNQPQHF

V gene: TRBV1
clone size: few
D gene: -
J gene: TRBJ1-5
CDR3 DNA: TGCGCCAGCAGCCCGCTCCAGGGCCCTCGGCAGCCCCAGCATTTT
CDR3 protein: CASSPLQGPRQPQHF

V gene: TRBV6-8
clone size: few
D gene: -
J gene: TRBJ1-2
CDR3 DNA: TGTGCCAGCAGCCAGACAAGGACCCTATCCTATGGCTACACCTTC
CDR3 protein: CASSQTRTLSYGYTF

V gene: TRBV9
clone size: few
D gene: TRBD1
J gene: TRBJ1-1
CDR3 DNA: TGTGCCAGCAGCGCGGACAGGGGGCTTGAAGCTTTCTTT
CDR3 protein: CASSADRGLEAFF

V gene: TRBV18
clone size: -
D gene: -
J gene: TRBJ2-2
CDR3 DNA: TGTGCCAGCTCAGAGCAGGGAGGCGCGAACACCGGGGAGCTGTTTTTT
CDR3 protein: CASSEQGGANTGELFF

V gene: TRBV18
clone size: -
D gene: -
J gene: TRBJ1-2
CDR3 DNA: TGTGCCAGCTCACCGCCACCCCGCTACCCCGCCAAAATCTATGGCTACACCTTC
CDR3 protein: CASSPPPRYPAKIYGYTF

V gene: TRBV19
clone size: medium-sized
D gene: -
J gene: TRBJ2-1
CDR3 DNA: TGTGCCAGTAGTATACAGGGTGGGGATGAGCAGTTCTTC
CDR3 protein: CASSIQGGDEQFF

V gene: TRBV30
clone size: -
D gene: -
J gene: TRBJ1-1
CDR3 DNA: TGTGCCTGGAGCCCACCCCGGACGGGACATAACACTGAAGCTTTCTTT
CDR3 protein: CAWSPPRTGHNTEAFF

V gene: TRBV11-3
clone size: few
D gene: TRBD2
J gene: TRBJ2-2
CDR3 DNA: TGTGCCAGCAGGTATACTCCGGGACTAGCGGGAGGGAGGACCGGGGAGCTGTTTTTT
CDR3 protein: CASRYTPGLAGGRTGELFF